The 17 T cell receptor beta chains below all came from one sample that was sequenced in a study of graft-versus-host responses after intestinal transplantation. For these receptors, no antigen is known. Here immunoSEQ multiplex PCR was the method, and the copy in TCRdb shows in-frame clones only, minus some. Of over 75,000 clones in the sample, 85% to 95% were seen once. Sequences were derived from unstimulated CD8+ T cells sorted from spleen or lymph node cells, sampled before transplant. All receptors derive from a human donor who was the organ donor for an intestinal transplant.

The chain links TRBV15 to TRBJ2-1, with 12 bases that match TRBD2. The germline CDR1 and CDR2 sequences are LNHNV and YYDKDF (reference sequence). V lost 3 bases, J lost 4 bases, and 10 bases stayed unmatched. The CDR3 has 18 residues. The CDR3 region has the DNA TGTGCCACCAGCAGGCGGTGGACTAGCGGGGACGCGTACAATGAGCAGTTCTTC. Protein sequence: CATSRRWTSGDAYNEQFF.

The CDR3 coding sequence is TGTGCCAGCAGTGACGTTCGAGACTATGGCTACACCTTC. The encoded protein is CASSDVRDYGYTF. The chain recombines TRBV2 with TRBJ1-2; D unclear. Trimming removed 3 bases at V and 3 bases at J, with 8 bases between. This CDR3 has 13 residues. Germline CDR1 reads SNHLY; CDR2 reads FYNNEI.

This chain connects TRBV11-2 to TRBJ2-7, with 10 bases fitting TRBD2. The CDR3 totals 14 residues. Germline assignment: CDR1 SGHAT and CDR2 FQNNGV. Trimming cost V 5 bases and J 7 bases; bases outside gene matches: 8. CDR3 sequence reads: CASSDLAGVREQYF. In DNA form, the CDR3 reads TGTGCCAGCAGCGACCTAGCGGGAGTCCGGGAGCAGTACTTC.

This chain links TRBV16 with TRBJ2-7, with 8 positions matching TRBD2. The CDR3 is made up of 15 amino acids. Germline loops: CDR1 KGHSY, CDR2 FQNENV. The ends lost 1 base at V and 2 bases at J; junction bases unmatched: 4. The CDR3 sequence: CASSQFREGTYEQYF. The DNA of the CDR3 is TGTGCCAGCAGCCAATTTCGGGAGGGAACCTACGAGCAGTACTTC.

The chain employs TRBV5-6 and TRBJ2-5, with D possibly TRBD2 on 5 matching bases. This CDR3 is built from 14 residues. V lost 0 bases, J lost 4 bases, and 10 bases lay in between. Germline V lookup: CDR1 SGHDT, CDR2 YYEEEE. The DNA of the CDR3 is TGTGCCAGCAGCTTGGGTGGGAGCCTAGAGACCCAGTACTTC. Protein product: CASSLGGSLETQYF.

The chain links TRBV6-5 to TRBJ2-5, with 8 bases lining up with TRBD2. The CDR3 contains 15 residues. With V trimmed by 0 bases and J by 7 bases, 7 bases remained unmatched. The germline V gene encodes CDR1 MNHEY and CDR2 SVGAGI. CDR3 amino acids: CASSYSSSGTRTQYF. The DNA for the CDR3 is TGTGCCAGCAGTTACTCGAGTAGTGGGACTAGGACCCAGTACTTC.

This rearrangement joins TRBV19 to TRBJ2-1; 8 nucleotides align to TRBD2. Germline CDR1 is LNHDA and CDR2 is SQIVND (reference sequence). J lost 9 bases, V lost 6 bases, and 10 bases had no gene match. The CDR3 length is 14 residues. CDR3 protein: CASSPNLAGFEQFF. The CDR3 region has the DNA TGTGCCAGTAGCCCGAATCTAGCGGGTTTTGAGCAGTTCTTC.

This chain uses TRBV14 with TRBJ2-5; 9 bases map to TRBD2. CDR1 is SGHDN, CDR2 FVKESK, per germline. The V segment lost 5 bases and the J segment 0 bases; nucleotides outside the gene matches: 16. The CDR3 consists of 19 residues. The CDR3 DNA follows: TGTGCCAGCAGCTTTCAGTTAGGAGCGGCTAGCGGGAACCAAGAGACCCAGTACTTC. Translated, it gives CASSFQLGAASGNQETQYF.

The gene calls are TRBV7-6 and TRBJ1-6; D not resolved. Germline CDR1 SGHVS, CDR2 FNYEAQ. With 1 base removed from V and 7 bases from J, the gap between germline ends came to 5 bases. The CDR3 has 13 amino acids. CDR3 nucleotides: TGTGCCAGCAGCTTAGAAGAGAATTCACCCCTCCACTTT. Translation gives CASSLEENSPLHF. The full variable domain, in which reference TRBV7-6 and TRBJ1-6 provide the parts outside the CDR3, is GAGVSQSPRYKVTKRGQDVALRCDPISGHVSLYWYRQALGQGPEFLTYFNYEAQQDKSGLPNDRFSAERPEGSISTLTIQRTEQRDSAMYRCASSLEENSPLHFGNGTRLTVT.

The V gene is TRBV19, the J gene TRBJ2-2; the match to TRBD2 covers 12 bases. The germline CDR1 and CDR2 sequences are LNHDA and SQIVND (reference sequence). V gave up 6 bases and J gave up 5 bases; unmatched junction bases: 7. This CDR3 region has 16 residues. The CDR3 DNA follows: TGTGCCAGTAGCCCGAGTGGACTAGCGGGGACCGGGGAGCTGTTTTTT. Protein: CASSPSGLAGTGELFF.

This chain joins TRBV28 and TRBJ2-2, with D perhaps matching TRBD1 (6 bases). V was shortened by 5 bases and J by 6 bases, with 25 bases between the two germline ends. The CDR3 has 18 amino acids. CDR1 is MDHEN and CDR2 is SYDVKM in the germline V gene. CDR3 residues: CASSRPGTWENLPGELFF. The CDR3 DNA reads as TGTGCCAGCAGTCGTCCCGGGACATGGGAGAATCTTCCCGGGGAGCTGTTTTTT.

The rearrangement joins TRBV4-2 to TRBJ2-3; tentative D call: TRBD2 (6 bases). The length of the CDR3 is 15 residues. V lost 1 base to trimming and J lost 4 bases, with 12 bases between them. The germline CDR1 and CDR2 sequences are LGHNA and YNFKEQ. CDR3 sequence (DNA): TGTGCCAGCAGCCAAGTCTTGGGGGGATCAGATACGCAGTATTTT. Encoded protein: CASSQVLGGSDTQYF.

The chain carries TRBV5-1 and TRBJ2-7; D unclear. Trimming left V 5 bases short and J 5 bases short, with 8 bases between. Looked up from germline, CDR1 is SGHRS and CDR2 is YFSETQ. The CDR3 extends over 11 amino acids. The CDR3 protein is CASSQSHEQYF. CDR3 DNA sequence: TGCGCCAGCAGTCAATCCCACGAGCAGTACTTC.

There are a few counts of this clone. This chain joins TRBV5-6 and TRBJ2-3, with a possible D match to TRBD2 (6 bases). Trimming shortened V by 3 bases and J by 6 bases, and 14 bases separated the two germline ends. Per the germline V gene, CDR1 is SGHDT and CDR2 is YYEEEE. The CDR3 runs to 14 residues. The CDR3 here is CASSSPLEGDTQYF. The CDR3 bases are TGTGCCAGCAGCTCCCCACTGGAGGGGGATACGCAGTATTTT.

The gene calls are TRBV11-2 and TRBJ2-7; tentatively, D is TRBD2 (6 bases). V was shortened by 5 bases and J by 7 bases, with 18 bases between the two germline ends. The CDR3 loop spans 14 amino acids. Germline loops: CDR1 SGHAT, CDR2 FQNNGV. In DNA form, the CDR3 reads TGTGCCAGCAGCCCCATACGGGGGAGGAGTGAGCAGTACTTC. It specifies CASSPIRGRSEQYF.

This clone was seen a few times. The chain employs TRBV30 and TRBJ1-6; 7 positions match TRBD1. With V trimmed by 3 bases and J by 10 bases, 6 bases remained unmatched. The length of the CDR3 is 13 residues. Germline lookup yields CDR1 GTSNPN and CDR2 SVGIG (reference sequence). DNA of the CDR3: TGTGCCTGGAGCCGGGACAGTGGCTCACCCCTCCACTTT. This translates into CAWSRDSGSPLHF. The variable domain in full, completed from reference TRBV30 and TRBJ1-6, reads SQTIHQWPATLVQPVGSPLSLECTVEGTSNPNLYWYRQAAGRGLQLLFYSVGIGQISSEVPQNLSASRPQDRQFILSSKKLLLSDSGFYLCAWSRDSGSPLHFGNGTRLTVT.

This chain uses TRBV30 with TRBJ2-7; D is possibly TRBD2 (6 bases). In germline, CDR1 is GTSNPN, CDR2 SVGIG (reference sequence). Trimming took 3 bases from V and 2 from J, leaving 8 bases between them. CDR3 size: 12 residues. Here the CDR3 DNA reads TGTGCCTGGAGGGAGGGGCCCTACGAGCAGTACTTC. Amino acids: CAWREGPYEQYF.